This T cell receptor (beta chain) is from a study of blood T cell repertoires in COVID-19. Study-wide context: Samples came from the United States, Italy and Spain, spanning acute and convalescent COVID-19. Sample material is recorded as cDNA or gDNA derived from T cells, B-cell-depleted T cells, or PBMCs.

Per the original data handling: Nucleated cell counts were estimated from reference gene primer amplification. This table comes from immunoSEQ multiplex PCR, and its TCRdb copy is limited to in-frame clones, with some not included. V, J and clone size derive from that table, while D and trimming were established from the DNA sequence. Of about 290,000 clones detected, around nine tenths appear once; the ten largest clones hold more than 9.5%. Germline CDR1 SEHNR, CDR2 FQNEAQ (reference sequence). Trimming removed 3 bases at V and 0 bases at J, with 14 bases between. This CDR3 contains 17 residues. Seattle enrolled patients during active infection and tracked them longitudinally.

The chain employs TRBV7-9 and TRBJ2-2, with a possible D match to TRBD1 (6 bases). The sample comprised peripheral blood. The source of this sequence is a woman under 40 with COVID-19, enrolled during active disease. DNA for the CDR3: TGTGCCAGCAGCTTGACGATCAGGGGACCGAACACCGGGGAGCTGTTTTTT. It codes for CASSLTIRGPNTGELFF.